Listed here are 18 T cell receptor beta chains from one sample, sequenced in a study of fetal regulatory T cell absence and autoimmunity. TCRdb's copy holds only in-frame clones and misses some; the assay was immunoSEQ multiplex PCR. The repertoire holds approximately 46,000 clones, just under 85% seen once, with 0.35% to 0.5% in the top ten. The material sequenced was cord blood. The source of these receptors is a newborn boy with IPEX syndrome.

CDR3 DNA: TGTGCCAGCAGCTCGGGCGTTATAGGGGAGCAGTACTTC. Encoded protein: CASSSGVIGEQYF. The J gene is TRBJ2-7, the V gene TRBV5-4; D is uncertain. CDR3 length: 13 residues. Trimming shortened V by 3 bases and J by 7 bases, and 14 bases separated the two germline ends. Per germline, CDR1 SGHNT and CDR2 YYREEE (reference sequence).

Concerning this clone: The junction shows a germline mismatch at one end, possibly a read error. The genes are TRBV5-4 and TRBJ1-1, with D perhaps matching TRBD1 (5 bases). This CDR3 has 13 residues. Per germline, CDR1 SGHNT and CDR2 YYREEE (reference sequence). CDR3 bases: TGCGCCAGCAGCCAAGAATGGGGGACTGAAGCTTTCTTT. Its translation: CASSQEWGTEAFF. The full variable domain, in which reference TRBV5-4 and TRBJ1-1 provide the parts outside the CDR3, is ETGVTQSPTHLIKTRGQQVTLRCSSQSGHNTVSWYQQALGQGPQFIFQYYREEENGRGNFPPRFSGLQFPNYSSELNVNALELDDSALYLCASSQEWGTEAFFGQGTRLTVV.

The rearrangement joins TRBV6-5 to TRBJ2-2; D is undetermined. V shed 2 bases and J shed 8 bases, with 6 bases lying between them. This CDR3 spans 12 amino acids. In germline, CDR1 is MNHEY, CDR2 SVGAGI. CDR3 protein: CASSYTGGELFF. DNA of the CDR3: TGTGCCAGCAGTTACACCGGGGGGGAGCTGTTTTTT.

The rearrangement uses TRBV4-3 and TRBJ1-3; a possible D gene is TRBD1 (5 bases). Germline CDR1 is LGHNA and CDR2 is YSLEER. The CDR3 sequence is 16 residues long. Trimming stripped 0 bases from V and 0 bases from J, with 9 bases between. The CDR3 nucleotides read TGCGCCAGCAGCCAAGATAGGGGATTCTCTGGAAACACCATATATTTT. It specifies CASSQDRGFSGNTIYF.

This rearrangement joins TRBV28 to TRBJ1-2; 7 bases are shared with TRBD1. This CDR3 region has 12 residues. Germline CDR1 and CDR2: MDHEN and SYDVKM. V shed 4 bases, J shed 5 bases, and the junction held 1 base outside the gene matches. The CDR3 region is CASSSTGYGYTF. CDR3 bases: TGTGCCAGCAGTTCGACAGGGTATGGCTACACCTTC.

J is TRBJ2-5 and V is TRBV19; D is unresolved. The germline V and J ends were trimmed by 3 bases and 6 bases, with 11 bases remaining between them. The CDR3 covers 13 residues. Germline V gene sequence: CDR1 LNHDA, CDR2 SQIVND (reference sequence). The CDR3 coding sequence is TGTGCCAGTAGTATGGGGTTAGCCAAGACCCAGTACTTC. Translated: CASSMGLAKTQYF.

The chain couples TRBV6-1 to TRBJ1-1; D remains unclear. The germline gives CDR1 MNHNS, CDR2 SASEGT. With 6 bases removed from V and 1 base from J, the gap between germline ends came to 9 bases. CDR3 size: 13 residues. CDR3 region: CASRLNRNTEAFF. The CDR3 nucleotides are TGTGCCAGCAGACTCAATAGGAACACTGAAGCTTTCTTT.

This rearrangement joins TRBV9 to TRBJ2-2; D remains ambiguous. The V gene's germline CDR1 is SGDLS and CDR2 YYNGEE. This CDR3 region has 13 residues. Deletions cut 1 base from V and 3 bases from J, with 4 bases between. CDR3 residues: CASSVSYTGELFF. CDR3 DNA sequence: TGTGCCAGCAGCGTAAGCTACACCGGGGAGCTGTTTTTT. The full variable domain, rest sourced from reference TRBV9 and TRBJ2-2, is DSGVTQTPKHLITATGQRVTLRCSPRSGDLSVYWYQQSLDQGLQFLIQYYNGEERAKGNILERFSAQQFPDLHSELNLSSLELGDSALYFCASSVSYTGELFFGEGSRLTVL.

The chain carries TRBV7-8 and TRBJ2-2, with unresolved D. CDR3 size: 13 residues. Germline CDR1 is SGHVS and CDR2 is FQNEAQ. Trimming shortened V by 3 bases and J by 5 bases, and 7 bases separated the two germline ends. The CDR3 protein is CASSFTETGELFF. The CDR3 coding sequence is TGTGCCAGCAGCTTTACGGAGACCGGGGAGCTGTTTTTT.

The chain recombines TRBV7-9 with TRBJ2-1; maybe TRBD2 (6 bases). Germline V gene data show CDR1 as SEHNR and CDR2 as FQNEAQ (reference sequence). This CDR3 has 13 residues. Trimming left V 1 base short and J 11 bases short, with 12 bases between. The CDR3 sequence is CASSLDRAGQQFF. CDR3 DNA sequence: TGTGCCAGCAGCTTAGATCGAGCGGGCCAGCAGTTCTTC. Together with reference TRBV7-9 and TRBJ2-1, the CDR3 gives the full variable domain: DTGVSQNPRHKITKRGQNVTFRCDPISEHNRLYWYRQTLGQGPEFLTYFQNEAQLEKSRLLSDRFSAERPKGSFSTLEIQRTEQGDSAMYLCASSLDRAGQQFFGPGTRLTVL.

V is TRBV5-6 and J is TRBJ2-3; 7 nucleotides agree with TRBD2. This CDR3 is built from 13 residues. CDR1 and CDR2 (germline): SGHDT, YYEEEE. The junction had 2 bases not matched to a gene; V was cut back by 5 bases and J by 2 bases. The CDR3 DNA reads TGTGCCAGCAGGGGACTAAACACAGATACGCAGTATTTT. This codes for CASRGLNTDTQYF.

V usage is TRBV21-1 and J usage is TRBJ1-1. TRBV21-1 corresponds to a pseudogene. The CDR3 is 16 amino acids. In DNA form, the CDR3 reads TGTGCCAGCAGCAATCGACGCATAGCTCGCAACACTGAAGCTTTCTTT. This sequence encodes CASSNRRIARNTEAFF.

This chain joins TRBV27 and TRBJ2-1; 8 positions match TRBD1. CDR3 length: 13 amino acids. J gave up 10 bases and V 4 bases, and 6 bases lay outside the gene matches. The germline V gene has CDR1 MNHEY and CDR2 SMNVEV (reference sequence). Written as DNA, the CDR3 is TGTGCCAGCAGTTCCAGACAGGGGAGGGAGCAGTTCTTC. Translating it yields CASSSRQGREQFF.

The chain employs TRBV2 and TRBJ2-2, with 8 bases lining up with TRBD2. V gave up 5 bases and J gave up 1 base; unmatched junction bases: 3. CDR1 and CDR2 from the germline V gene are SNHLY and FYNNEI. CDR3 length equals 15 residues. The CDR3 region is CASSLLAENTGELFF. The CDR3 bases are TGTGCCAGCAGTTTACTAGCGGAGAACACCGGGGAGCTGTTTTTT.

The chain combines TRBV7-8 with TRBJ1-2; D is unresolved. The CDR3 extends over 16 amino acids. Trimming pared 5 bases from V and 1 base from J, leaving 17 bases between. Germline V gives CDR1 SGHVS, CDR2 FQNEAQ. The CDR3 nucleotides read TGTGCCAGCAGCCCCCGGCGTTGGCGGGGTAACTATGGCTACACCTTC. Translating it yields CASSPRRWRGNYGYTF. Full variable domain (outside the CDR3, taken from reference TRBV7-8 and TRBJ1-2): GAGVSQSPRYKVAKRGQDVALRCDPISGHVSLFWYQQALGQGPEFLTYFQNEAQLDKSGLPSDRFFAERPEGSVSTLKIQRTQQEDSAVYLCASSPRRWRGNYGYTFGSGTRLTVV.

This clone was counted once. The chain combines TRBV5-1 with TRBJ2-1, with D possibly being TRBD1 or TRBD2 (6 bases each). Germline loops: CDR1 SGHRS, CDR2 YFSETQ. This CDR3 comprises 16 residues. V was shortened by 3 bases and J by 3 bases, with 16 bases between the two germline ends. CDR3: CASSSTLGGIYNEQFF. The DNA for the CDR3 is TGCGCCAGCAGCTCGACATTAGGGGGGATCTACAATGAGCAGTTCTTC.

The sample holds one count of this clone. The V call is TRBV7-2, the J call TRBJ2-3, with D tentatively TRBD1 or TRBD2 (6 bases each). Per the germline V gene, CDR1 is SGHTA and CDR2 is FQGNSA. Trimming removed 5 bases from V and 0 bases from J, with 15 bases in between. The CDR3 length is 16 residues. CDR3 in DNA: TGTGCCAGCAGCCGGGTCGGAGGGGGAAGCACAGATACGCAGTATTTT. Residues: CASSRVGGGSTDTQYF.

The chain has TRBV27 and TRBJ1-2; D might be TRBD1 (6 bases). Germline V gene sequence: CDR1 MNHEY, CDR2 SMNVEV (reference sequence). The germline V and J ends were trimmed by 6 bases and 3 bases, with 11 bases remaining between them. The CDR3 is 13 residues long. The CDR3 DNA is TGTGCCAGCAGAGCGGGGGCTCACTATGGCTACACCTTC. It specifies CASRAGAHYGYTF.